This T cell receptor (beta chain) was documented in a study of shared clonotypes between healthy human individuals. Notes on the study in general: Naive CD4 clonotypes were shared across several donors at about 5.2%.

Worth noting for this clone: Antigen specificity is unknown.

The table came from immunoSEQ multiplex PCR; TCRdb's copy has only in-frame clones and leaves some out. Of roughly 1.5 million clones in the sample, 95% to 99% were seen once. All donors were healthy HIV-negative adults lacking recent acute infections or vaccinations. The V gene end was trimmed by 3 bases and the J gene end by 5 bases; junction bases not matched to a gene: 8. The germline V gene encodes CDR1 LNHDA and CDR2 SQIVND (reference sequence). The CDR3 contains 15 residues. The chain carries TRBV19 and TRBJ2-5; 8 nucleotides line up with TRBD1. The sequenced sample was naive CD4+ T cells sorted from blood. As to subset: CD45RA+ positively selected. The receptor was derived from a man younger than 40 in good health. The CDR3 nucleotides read TGTGCCAGTAGTATGGGACAGGCCCATCGGGAGACCCAGTACTTC. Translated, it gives CASSMGQAHRETQYF.